These 10 T cell receptor beta chains were sequenced from one sample in a study of cytomegalovirus exposure and HLA in healthy donors. Vbeta (60) and Jbeta (13) primers were used in the PCR. Data came from immunoSEQ multiplex PCR; TCRdb stores just in-frame clones and leaves some out. The table lists about 150,000 clones, approximately 84% of them singletons, with approximately 2.5% in the top ten. The material sequenced was PBMCs. These receptors were collected from a woman younger than 35 in good health and CMV-seronegative.

With regard to this clone: Other DNA sequences in the sample encode the same CDR3. The V gene is TRBV7-9, the J gene TRBJ1-2; perhaps TRBD1 as D (5 bases). V lost 0 bases and J 5 bases, leaving 7 bases between the germline ends. This CDR3 is built from 13 residues. CDR1 and CDR2 from the germline V gene are SEHNR and FQNEAQ (reference sequence). For the CDR3, the DNA is TGTGCCAGCAGCTTAGCGGGGGGATATGGCTACACCTTC. Translation: CASSLAGGYGYTF.

This clone was seen a single time. The chain couples TRBV18 to TRBJ1-3; D is unresolved. Germline V gene sequence: CDR1 KGHSH, CDR2 LQKENI. V shed 0 bases and J shed 0 bases, with 15 bases lying between them. The length of the CDR3 is 18 residues. The CDR3 spells CASSPPNEGGISGNTIYF. The CDR3 bases are TGTGCCAGCTCACCACCCAATGAGGGCGGTATCTCTGGAAACACCATATATTTT. The full variable domain, with the rest looked up from reference TRBV18 and TRBJ1-3, is NAGVMQNPRHLVRRRGQEARLRCSPMKGHSHVYWYRQLPEEGLKFMVYLQKENIIDESGMPKERFSAEFPKEGPSILRIQQVVRGDSAAYFCASSPPNEGGISGNTIYFGEGSWLTVV.

This chain's CDR3 is CASSEGRVGYEQYF. CDR3 bases: TGTGCCAGCAGTGAAGGGAGGGTGGGCTACGAGCAGTACTTC. The V call is TRBV6-1, the J call TRBJ2-7; the D gene is possibly TRBD2 (6 bases). V was clipped by 1 base and J by 3 bases, with 10 bases between them. The germline gives CDR1 MNHNS, CDR2 SASEGT. The CDR3 has 14 amino acids.

The J gene is TRBJ2-3, the V gene TRBV6-5, with D possibly being TRBD2 (6 bases). Trimming left V 2 bases short and J 1 base short, with 10 bases between. This CDR3 has 15 residues. Germline CDR1 is MNHEY and CDR2 is SVGAGI. The CDR3 loop reads CASSYRGGGTDTQYF. DNA for the CDR3: TGTGCCAGCAGTTACAGAGGCGGGGGCACAGATACGCAGTATTTT.

Only a few counts were recorded for this clone. The chain links TRBV7-3 to TRBJ2-1; possible D gene TRBD2, 6 bases. The CDR3 totals 15 residues. In germline, CDR1 is SGHTA, CDR2 FQGTGA. V lost 3 bases to trimming and J lost 8 bases, with 17 bases between them. The CDR3 is CASSFSPSRRDEQFF. DNA of the CDR3: TGTGCCAGCAGCTTTTCGCCTAGTAGGAGGGATGAGCAGTTCTTC.

As for this clone: One junction end disagrees with the germline gene, perhaps due to a read error. The chain recombines TRBV7-7 with TRBJ2-3, with 7 bases lining up with TRBD1. This CDR3 contains 14 residues. Looked up from germline, CDR1 is SSHAT and CDR2 is FNYEAQ (reference sequence). CDR3 nucleotide sequence: TGTGCTAGCAGCCAGGGACAGTTCACAGATACGCAGTATTTT. Its protein is CASSQGQFTDTQYF.

This chain uses TRBV28 with TRBJ1-2, with D possibly matching TRBD1 (6 bases). The CDR3 has 14 residues. Per germline, CDR1 MDHEN and CDR2 SYDVKM. V lost 3 bases to trimming and J lost 3 bases, with 11 bases between them. The chain's CDR3 is CASSLAGAHYGYTF. CDR3 in DNA: TGTGCCAGCAGTTTGGCAGGGGCTCACTATGGCTACACCTTC.

The chain has TRBV2 and TRBJ2-5; D might be TRBD1 (5 bases). This CDR3 is 13 amino acids long. Germline loops: CDR1 SNHLY, CDR2 FYNNEI. V lost 4 bases and J 2 bases, leaving 8 bases between the germline ends. In nucleotides, the CDR3 is TGTGCCAGCAGTGCACAGGTACAAGAGACCCAGTACTTC. This gives the protein CASSAQVQETQYF.

The rearrangement uses TRBV9 and TRBJ2-3; 12 bases align to TRBD2. Germline CDR1 and CDR2: SGDLS and YYNGEE. The CDR3 covers 16 residues. V trimming: 3 bases; J trimming: 6 bases; junction bases outside the gene matches: 8. The CDR3 bases are TGTGCCAGCAGCGCGCACCGACTAGCGGGAGTGGATACGCAGTATTTT. Translated: CASSAHRLAGVDTQYF.

In its sample, this clone was seen many times. The chain couples TRBV20-1 to TRBJ2-2; perhaps TRBD2 as D (5 bases). The length of the CDR3 is 11 residues. The V end lost 4 bases, the J end lost 10 bases, and 10 bases lay between the germline ends. Germline CDR1 DFQATT, CDR2 SNEGSKA (reference sequence). CDR3: CSATRGEELFF. In DNA, the CDR3 is TGCAGTGCTACCCGGGGAGAGGAGCTGTTTTTT.